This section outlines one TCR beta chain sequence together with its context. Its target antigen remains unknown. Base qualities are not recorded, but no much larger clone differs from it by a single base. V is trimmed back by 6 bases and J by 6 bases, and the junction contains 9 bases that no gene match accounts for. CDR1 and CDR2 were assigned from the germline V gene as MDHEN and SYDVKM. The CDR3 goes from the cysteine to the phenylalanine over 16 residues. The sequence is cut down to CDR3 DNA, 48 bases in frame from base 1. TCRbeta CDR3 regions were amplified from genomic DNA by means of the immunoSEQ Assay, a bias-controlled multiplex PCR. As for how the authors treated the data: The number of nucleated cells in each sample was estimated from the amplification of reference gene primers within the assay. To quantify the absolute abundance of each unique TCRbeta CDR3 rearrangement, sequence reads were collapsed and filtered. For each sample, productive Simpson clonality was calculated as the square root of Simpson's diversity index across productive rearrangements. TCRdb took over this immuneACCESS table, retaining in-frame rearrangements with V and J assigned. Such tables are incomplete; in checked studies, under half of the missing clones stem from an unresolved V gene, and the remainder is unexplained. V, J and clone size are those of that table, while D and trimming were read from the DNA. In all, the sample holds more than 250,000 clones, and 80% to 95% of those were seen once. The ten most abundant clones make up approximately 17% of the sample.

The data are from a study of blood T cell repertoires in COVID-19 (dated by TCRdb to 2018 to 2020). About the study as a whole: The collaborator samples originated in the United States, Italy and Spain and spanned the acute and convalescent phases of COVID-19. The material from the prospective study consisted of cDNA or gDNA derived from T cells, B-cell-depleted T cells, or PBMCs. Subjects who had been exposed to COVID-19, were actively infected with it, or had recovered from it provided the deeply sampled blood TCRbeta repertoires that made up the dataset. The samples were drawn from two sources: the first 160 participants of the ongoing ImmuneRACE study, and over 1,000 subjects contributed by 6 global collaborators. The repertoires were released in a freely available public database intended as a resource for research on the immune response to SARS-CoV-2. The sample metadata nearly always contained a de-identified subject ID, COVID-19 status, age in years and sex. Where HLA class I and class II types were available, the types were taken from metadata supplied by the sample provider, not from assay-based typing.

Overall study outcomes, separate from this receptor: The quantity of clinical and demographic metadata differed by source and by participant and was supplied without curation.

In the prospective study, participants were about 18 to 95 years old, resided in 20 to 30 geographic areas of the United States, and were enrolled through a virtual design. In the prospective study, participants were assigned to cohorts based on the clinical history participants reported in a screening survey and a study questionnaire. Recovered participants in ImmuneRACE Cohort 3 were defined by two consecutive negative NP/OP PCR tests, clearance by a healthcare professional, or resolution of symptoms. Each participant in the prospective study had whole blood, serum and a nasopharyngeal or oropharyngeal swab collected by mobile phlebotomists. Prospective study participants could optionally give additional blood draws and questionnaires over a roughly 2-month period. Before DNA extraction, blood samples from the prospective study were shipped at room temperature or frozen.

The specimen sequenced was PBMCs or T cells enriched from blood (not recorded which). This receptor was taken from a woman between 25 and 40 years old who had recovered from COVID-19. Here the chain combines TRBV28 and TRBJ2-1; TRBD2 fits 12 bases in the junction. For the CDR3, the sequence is CASRWQTSGRINEQFF. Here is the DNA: TGTGCCAGCAGATGGCAGACTAGCGGGAGAATCAATGAGCAGTTCTTC.